This TCR beta chain was retrieved from a study of T cell responses to AZD1222 COVID-19 vaccine. Study outcomes and limitations: Among the donors, most were white British and more were female, and clonal diversity was possibly underestimated. Researchers took repertoire samples only after the peak T cell response had come. Only a handful of people who got AZD1222 tested seropositive at baseline. Across spike, vaccine-associated CD4 TCRs were found, dominant at 160-218 and 743-854.

The repertoire was sequenced with immunoSEQ multiplex PCR; TCRdb's copy has only in-frame clones and lacks some. The repertoire holds around 100,000 clones, 85% seen once, with roughly 4.3% in the top ten. This clone was counted once. What it binds is not known. Trimming cost V 7 bases and J 0 bases; bases outside gene matches: 3. This CDR3 comprises 14 residues. The germline gives CDR1 SGHAT, CDR2 FQNNGV. The genes are TRBV11-2 and TRBJ2-3; 8 bases line up with TRBD2. The sample was peripheral blood, taken 28 days after the second AZD1222 dose. This clonotype was obtained from an adult who received the AZD1222 COVID-19 vaccine. The CDR3, as DNA: TGTGCCAGCACCCCGGGGGGGAGCACAGATACGCAGTATTTT. Its protein product is CASTPGGSTDTQYF.